This T cell receptor (beta chain) stems from a study of response to subunit inactivated influenza vaccine. Comments on this clonotype: Its specificity is not known.

Whole-study findings and limits: A suggestion made by the authors is that each seasonal influenza vaccination recruits few new T cells.

MiXCR, applied by TCRdb to the RT-PCR reads, yields one record per CDR3 protein. Here the sample spans about 500,000 distinct CDR3 sequences, approximately 15% being singletons. The length of the CDR3 is 15 residues. The V end lost 10 bases, the J end lost 5 bases, and 23 bases lay between the germline ends. Germline loops: CDR1 LGHDT, CDR2 YNNKEL (reference sequence). The clonotype was recovered from a man between 50 and 75 years old who received an inactivated influenza vaccine. The sequencing used CD4+ T cells sorted from PBMCs, collected 23 to 25 months after vaccination. V is TRBV3-1 and J is TRBJ2-5, with D perhaps given as TRBD1 or TRBD2 (6 bases each). The CDR3 is CATRTITGSGETQYF. The CDR3 DNA follows: TGTGCCACCCGAACAATTACAGGGAGCGGGGAGACCCAGTACTTC.